Described below is a single T cell receptor beta chain sequence and its context. The data derive from a study of technical replicates of blood from a handful of donors. The method was immunoSEQ multiplex PCR; TCRdb's version includes in-frame clones alone and lacks a portion of them. The sample consists of 75,000 to 100,000 clones, about 95% of them appearing once. Sequences were obtained from T cells isolated from PBMCs. The receptor was derived from a human donor in good health.

Here the CDR3 DNA reads TGTGCCAGCAGCTTATCCAGGGCACTCAGCACAGATACGCAGTATTTT. Its protein product is CASSLSRALSTDTQYF. The gene calls are TRBV13 and TRBJ2-3, with a possible D match to TRBD1 (5 bases). The CDR3 consists of 16 residues. Germline-derived CDR1 and CDR2 are PRHDT and FYEKMQ (reference sequence). V lost 2 bases, J lost 0 bases, and 12 bases lay in between.